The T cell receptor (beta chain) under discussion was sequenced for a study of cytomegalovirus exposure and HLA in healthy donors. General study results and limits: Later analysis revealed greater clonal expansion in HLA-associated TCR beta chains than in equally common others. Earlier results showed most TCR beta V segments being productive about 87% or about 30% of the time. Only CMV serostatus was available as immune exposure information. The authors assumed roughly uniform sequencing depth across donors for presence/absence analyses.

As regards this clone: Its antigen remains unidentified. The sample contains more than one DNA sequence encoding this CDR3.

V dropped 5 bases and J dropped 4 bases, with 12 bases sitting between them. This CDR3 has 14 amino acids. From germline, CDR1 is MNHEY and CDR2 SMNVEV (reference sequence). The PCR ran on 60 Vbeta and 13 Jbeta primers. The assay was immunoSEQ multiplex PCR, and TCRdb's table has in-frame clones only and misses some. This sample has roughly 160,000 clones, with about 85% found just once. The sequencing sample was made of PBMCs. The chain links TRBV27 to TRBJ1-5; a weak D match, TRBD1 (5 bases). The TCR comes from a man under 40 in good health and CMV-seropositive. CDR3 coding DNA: TGTGCCAGCAGTCCCCTGGGGGGGAATCAGCCCCAGCATTTT. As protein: CASSPLGGNQPQHF.